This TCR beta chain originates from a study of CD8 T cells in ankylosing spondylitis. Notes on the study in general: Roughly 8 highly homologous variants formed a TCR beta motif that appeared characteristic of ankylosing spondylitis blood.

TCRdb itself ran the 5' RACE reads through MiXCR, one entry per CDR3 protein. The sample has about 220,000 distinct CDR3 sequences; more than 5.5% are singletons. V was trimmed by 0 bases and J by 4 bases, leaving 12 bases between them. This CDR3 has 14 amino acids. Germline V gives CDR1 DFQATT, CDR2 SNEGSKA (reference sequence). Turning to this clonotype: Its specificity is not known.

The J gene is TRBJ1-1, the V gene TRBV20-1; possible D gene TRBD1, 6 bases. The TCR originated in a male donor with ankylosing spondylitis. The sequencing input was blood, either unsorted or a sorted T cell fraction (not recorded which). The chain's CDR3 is CSARDRGGGTEAFF. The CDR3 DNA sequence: TGCAGTGCTAGAGATAGGGGAGGGGGCACTGAAGCTTTCTTT.